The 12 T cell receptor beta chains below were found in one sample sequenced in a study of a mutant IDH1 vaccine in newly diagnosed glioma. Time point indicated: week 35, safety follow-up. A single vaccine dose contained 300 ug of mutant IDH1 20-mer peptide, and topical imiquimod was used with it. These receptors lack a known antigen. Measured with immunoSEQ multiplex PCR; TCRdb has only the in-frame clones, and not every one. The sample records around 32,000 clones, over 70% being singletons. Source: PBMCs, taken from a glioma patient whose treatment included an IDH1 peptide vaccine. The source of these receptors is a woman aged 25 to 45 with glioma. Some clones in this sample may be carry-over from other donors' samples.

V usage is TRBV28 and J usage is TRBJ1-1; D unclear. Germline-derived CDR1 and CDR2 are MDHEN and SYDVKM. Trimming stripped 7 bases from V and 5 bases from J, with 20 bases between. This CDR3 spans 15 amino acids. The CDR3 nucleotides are TGTGCCAGCACCCCCCCGGAATTATCGGGGACTGAAGCTTTCTTT. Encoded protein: CASTPPELSGTEAFF.

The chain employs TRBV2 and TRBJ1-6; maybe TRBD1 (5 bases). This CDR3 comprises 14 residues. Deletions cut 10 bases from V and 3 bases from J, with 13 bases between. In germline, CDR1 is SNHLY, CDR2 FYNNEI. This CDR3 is CATSQGSYNSPLHF. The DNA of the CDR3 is TGTGCCACCTCTCAGGGCAGCTATAATTCACCCCTCCACTTT.

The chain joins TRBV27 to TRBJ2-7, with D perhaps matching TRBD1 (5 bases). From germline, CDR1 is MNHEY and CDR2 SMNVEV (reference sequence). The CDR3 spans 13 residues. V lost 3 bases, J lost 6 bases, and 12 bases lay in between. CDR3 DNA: TGTGCCAGCAGTTTTGGGGCCGGTGGCGAGCAGTACTTC. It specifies CASSFGAGGEQYF.

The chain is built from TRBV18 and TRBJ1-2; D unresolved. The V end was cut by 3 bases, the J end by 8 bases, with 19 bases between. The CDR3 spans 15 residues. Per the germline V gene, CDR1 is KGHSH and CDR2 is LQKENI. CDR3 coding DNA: TGTGCCAGCTCACCTCCACCCTTGGAGACCTGGGGCTACACCTTC. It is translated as CASSPPPLETWGYTF.

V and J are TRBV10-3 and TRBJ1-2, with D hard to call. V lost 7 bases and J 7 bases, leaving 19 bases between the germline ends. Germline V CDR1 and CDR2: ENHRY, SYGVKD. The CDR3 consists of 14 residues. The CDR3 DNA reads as TGTGCCATCACCCACGACACACGCTCCGGTGGCTACACCTTC. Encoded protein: CAITHDTRSGGYTF.

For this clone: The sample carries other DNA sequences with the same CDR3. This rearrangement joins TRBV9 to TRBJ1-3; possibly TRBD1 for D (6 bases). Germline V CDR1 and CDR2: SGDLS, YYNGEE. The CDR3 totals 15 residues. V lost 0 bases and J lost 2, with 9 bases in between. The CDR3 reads CASSVVGGPGNTIYF. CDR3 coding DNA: TGTGCCAGCAGCGTAGTGGGGGGCCCTGGAAACACCATATATTTT.

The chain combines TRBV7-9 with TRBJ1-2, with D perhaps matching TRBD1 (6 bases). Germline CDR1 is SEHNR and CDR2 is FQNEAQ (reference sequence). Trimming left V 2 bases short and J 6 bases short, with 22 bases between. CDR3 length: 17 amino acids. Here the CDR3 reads CASSLSDNRAVGDGYTF. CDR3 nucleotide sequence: TGTGCCAGCAGCTTAAGCGATAACAGGGCCGTCGGCGATGGCTACACCTTC.

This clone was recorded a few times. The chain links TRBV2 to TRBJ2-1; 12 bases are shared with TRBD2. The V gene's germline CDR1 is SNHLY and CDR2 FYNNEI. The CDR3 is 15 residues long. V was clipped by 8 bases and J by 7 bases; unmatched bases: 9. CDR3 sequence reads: CASPVAGLAGNEQFF. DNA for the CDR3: TGTGCCAGCCCGGTGGCCGGACTAGCGGGAAATGAGCAGTTCTTC.

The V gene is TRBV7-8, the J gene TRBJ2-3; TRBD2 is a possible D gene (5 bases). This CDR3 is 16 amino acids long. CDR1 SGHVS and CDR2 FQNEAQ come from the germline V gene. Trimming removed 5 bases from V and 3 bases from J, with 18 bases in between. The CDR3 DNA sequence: TGTGCCAGCAGCCCCACCCCCGGGAAGGGAACAGATACGCAGTATTTT. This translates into CASSPTPGKGTDTQYF.

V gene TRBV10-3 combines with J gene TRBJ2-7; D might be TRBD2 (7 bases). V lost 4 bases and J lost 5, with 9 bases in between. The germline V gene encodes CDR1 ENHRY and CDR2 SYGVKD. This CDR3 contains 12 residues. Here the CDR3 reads CAISGGGHEQYF. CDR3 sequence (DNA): TGTGCCATCAGTGGGGGGGGCCACGAGCAGTACTTC.

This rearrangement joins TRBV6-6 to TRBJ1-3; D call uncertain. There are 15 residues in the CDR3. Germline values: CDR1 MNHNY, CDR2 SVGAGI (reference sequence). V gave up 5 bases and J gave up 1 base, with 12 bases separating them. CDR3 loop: CASSPLGQSGNTIYF. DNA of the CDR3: TGTGCCAGCAGTCCGCTCGGGCAATCTGGAAACACCATATATTTT.

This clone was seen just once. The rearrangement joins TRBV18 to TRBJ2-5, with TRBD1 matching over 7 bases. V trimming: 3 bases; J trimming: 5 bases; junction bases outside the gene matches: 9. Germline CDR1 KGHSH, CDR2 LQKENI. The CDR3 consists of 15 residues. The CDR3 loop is CASSPDRVNRETQYF. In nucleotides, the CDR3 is TGTGCCAGCTCACCTGACAGGGTGAATAGGGAGACCCAGTACTTC.